This TCR beta chain stems from a study of monozygotic twins with inflammatory bowel disease. cDNA was made in eight separate reactions per sample. From its re-call of the 5' RACE reads, TCRdb lists each CDR3 protein once, without DNA. The sample has about 450,000 distinct CDR3 sequences. As concerns this clonotype: The antigen remains undetermined.

The CDR3 has 13 amino acids. The germline V gene has CDR1 SNHLY and CDR2 FYNNEI. Study results and limitations: Clonotype sharing was lower in IBD patients than healthy twins, most markedly with disease activity. A distinction between different T cell subtypes was not possible.

Source material: blood. The receptor's source is a human donor with ulcerative colitis or Crohn's disease, or a healthy co-twin of an affected twin (not recorded which). J is TRBJ2-5 and V is TRBV2; TCRdb outputs TRBD2, but without DNA this stays unchecked. CDR3 sequence reads: CASAGLARETQYF.